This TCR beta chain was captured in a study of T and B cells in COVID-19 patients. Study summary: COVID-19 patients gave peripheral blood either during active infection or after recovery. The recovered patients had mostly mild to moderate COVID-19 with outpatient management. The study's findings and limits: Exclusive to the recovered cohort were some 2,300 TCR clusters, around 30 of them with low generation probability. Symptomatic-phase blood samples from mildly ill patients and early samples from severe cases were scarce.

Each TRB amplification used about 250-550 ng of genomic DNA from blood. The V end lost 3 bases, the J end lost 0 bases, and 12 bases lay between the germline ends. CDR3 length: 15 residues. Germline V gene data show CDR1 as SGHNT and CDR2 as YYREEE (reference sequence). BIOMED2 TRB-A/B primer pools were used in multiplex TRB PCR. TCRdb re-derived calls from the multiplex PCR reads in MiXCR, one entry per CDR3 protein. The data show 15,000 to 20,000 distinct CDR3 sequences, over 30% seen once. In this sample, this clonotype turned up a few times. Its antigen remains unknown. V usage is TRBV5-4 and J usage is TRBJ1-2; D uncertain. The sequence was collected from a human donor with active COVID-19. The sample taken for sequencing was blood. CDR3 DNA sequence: TGTGCCAGCAGCTATGGCGGAACGACTAACTATGGCTACACCTTC. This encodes CASSYGGTTNYGYTF.